This T cell receptor (beta chain) was identified in a study of T cells after yellow fever vaccination (dated by TCRdb to between 2017 and 2020). Broadly, across the study: The SMART-Seq v4 Ultra Low Input RNA kit was used to prepare libraries from fractions with low cell numbers. The cohort comprised two healthy male donors, one aged 18 to 30 and one aged 30 to 40 years. Bulk TCR alpha and beta repertoires were sequenced longitudinally to track T-cell clones before and after primary and booster YFV17D yellow fever vaccination. Blood samples were taken at several timepoints before and after primary and secondary immunization, and bulk PBMC replicates and cell subsets were isolated.

The meaning of the sample's treatment or condition label: live attenuated yellow fever vaccine strain. Two biological replicates of bulk PBMCs were collected at each blood-draw timepoint. A standard Ficoll-Paque protocol was used to isolate PBMCs from peripheral blood. TriZol was used to extract RNA from bulk PBMCs, CD4 and CD8 fractions, and dextramer-positive and dextramer-negative fractions. The research as a whole found: Compared with the primary T-cell response, the secondary T-cell response was faster but weaker, reaching its peak on day 5 rather than on day 15. A small share of clonotypes was detected in both CD4 and CD8 compartments, with the overlap likely arising from convergent recombination. Because only two donors were included in the study, the extent to which the findings can be generalized is limited. Computational filtering was needed because FACS-sorted repertoires could contain abundant contaminating clonotypes from the bulk population. Most clones expanded after primary vaccination (around 96% of CD4 and around 89% of CD8) were re-detected after the booster, suggesting that broad memory maintenance occurred.

Unmatched junction bases come to 3, with V trimmed by 0 bases and J by 4 bases. CDR1 and CDR2 (LGHNA, YSLEER) derive from the germline V gene. There are 16 amino acids in the CDR3, from cysteine to phenylalanine inclusive. Just the 48-base CDR3 DNA is kept, in frame starting at base 1. Synthesis of TCR cDNA relied on 5'RACE template switching, a step that introduced a universal primer site along with unique molecular identifiers. cDNA synthesis was primed from both the TCR alpha and TCR beta constant segments. Two PCR steps were used to amplify libraries, with sample barcodes and sequencing adapters being added in the second step. Libraries were sequenced on Illumina HiSeq 2500 (2x100 bp) or NovaSeq (2x150 bp). The original methods were these. Demultiplexing of reads and collapsing into UMI consensus sequences were performed with MIGEC, and V(D)J alignment was carried out with MiXCR. Vaccine-responding clonotypes were defined with edgeR using replicate PBMC samples, requiring FDR below 0.01 and a log2 fold change above 5 up to day 15. Bulk clonotypes were assigned CD4 or CD8 identity according to which sequenced CD4 or CD8 repertoire held them at higher abundance. Using fastp at Q25 and MiXCR, TCRdb reprocessed the public reads and kept productive beta chains. All rows with the same CDR3 protein become a single entry with the most common DNA and genes. TCRdb, rather than the study authors, made the V and J calls. The sample contains about 400,000 distinct CDR3 sequences, roughly 6.1% of them found a single time. Jointly, the top ten make up around 16% of the sample.

This clonotype was counted only a few times. What antigen it recognizes has not been identified. No much larger clone exists at a distance of one base, and base qualities are not known. Sequencing used PBMCs, obtained 5 days after the yellow fever booster vaccination. The sequence derives from a man aged 30-40 years who received the YFV17D yellow fever vaccine. The rearranged segments are TRBV4-3 and TRBJ2-1; TRBD2 lines up with 10 middle nucleotides. The sequenced DNA is TGCGCCAGCAGCCAAGAGCCAGCGGGAGGGTACAATGAGCAGTTCTTC. It translates to CASSQEPAGGYNEQFF.